These 5 T cell receptor beta chains share one sample of origin, sequenced in a study of T cells expressing NK-cell markers. TCRdb reprocessed the 5' RACE reads and stores each CDR3 protein as one record, lacking DNA. The sample has about half a million distinct CDR3 sequences. The sample comprised blood T cells: a sorted CD56 or NKG2C T cell subset, CD4+ or CD8+ T cells, or bulk PBMC T cells (not recorded which). The receptors shown here come from a woman in her fifties or sixties in good health.

The chain is built from TRBV20-1 and TRBJ2-7; the TCRdb D gene call, TRBD2, has no DNA to confirm it. The CDR3 is 13 residues long. Germline CDR1 reads DFQATT; CDR2 reads SNEGSKA (reference sequence). CDR3: CSARIGTLSEQYF.

The rearrangement uses TRBV6-6 and TRBJ1-2. Germline values: CDR1 MNHNY, CDR2 SVGAGI (reference sequence). This CDR3 contains 14 residues. CDR3 residues: CASSYGPQNYGYTF.

This CDR3 is CASTGTSGPGTDTQYF. This sequence joins TRBV5-1 and TRBJ2-3; TCRdb selects TRBD2, and the lack of DNA leaves this call unchecked. The length of the CDR3 is 16 residues. In germline, CDR1 is SGHRS, CDR2 YFSETQ.

This chain uses TRBV25-1 with TRBJ2-3; TCRdb selects TRBD1, and the lack of DNA leaves this call unchecked. Per germline, CDR1 MGHDK and CDR2 SYGVNS. This CDR3 region has 15 residues. The CDR3 here is CASSPGQDSTDTQYF. Supplemented by reference TRBV25-1 and TRBJ2-3, the full variable domain reads EADIYQTPRYLVIGTGKKITLECSQTMGHDKMYWYQQDPGMELHLIHYSYGVNSTEKGDLSSESTVSRIRTEHFPLTLESARPSHTSQYLCASSPGQDSTDTQYFGPGTRLTVL.

The chain links TRBV9 to TRBJ1-1; TCRdb outputs TRBD1, but without DNA this stays unchecked. This CDR3 comprises 15 residues. Germline V gives CDR1 SGDLS, CDR2 YYNGEE. The CDR3: CASNRHQQENTEAFF.